Below, 7 T cell receptor beta chains from the same sample are listed, as sequenced in a study of cytomegalovirus exposure and HLA in healthy donors. The PCR had 60 Vbeta and 13 Jbeta primers. Using immunoSEQ multiplex PCR, the repertoire was profiled, and TCRdb retains in-frame clones only, with some absent. The repertoire holds around 120,000 clones, with about two thirds as singletons. Sequencing was done on a sample of PBMCs. The receptors were sampled from a human donor in good health.

This clone was seen more than once but under ten times. The V call is TRBV19, the J call TRBJ2-3; 8 bases line up with TRBD1. The J segment lost 6 bases and the V segment lost 7 bases, leaving 12 bases of the junction unmatched. From germline, CDR1 is LNHDA and CDR2 SQIVND (reference sequence). This CDR3 is built from 15 residues. The CDR3 nucleotides are TGTGCCAGTACCGAGCCAGGGGGCAGATTGGATACGCAGTATTTT. Amino acids: CASTEPGGRLDTQYF.

In this sample, this clone turned up a few times. This chain connects TRBV25-1 to TRBJ1-4; D is undetermined. Germline CDR1 and CDR2: MGHDK and SYGVNS. Trimming removed 2 bases at V and 5 bases at J, with 15 bases between. The CDR3 consists of 16 residues. CDR3 nucleotides: TGTGCCAGCAGTGAAGGTGGTGGGAGGGAGAATGAAAAACTGTTTTTT. Protein sequence: CASSEGGGRENEKLFF. The complete variable domain, with remaining parts taken from reference TRBV25-1 and TRBJ1-4, reads EADIYQTPRYLVIGTGKKITLECSQTMGHDKMYWYQQDPGMELHLIHYSYGVNSTEKGDLSSESTVSRIRTEHFPLTLESARPSHTSQYLCASSEGGGRENEKLFFGSGTQLSVL.

The chain uses TRBV29-1 and TRBJ2-7; 7 bases line up with TRBD2. CDR1 and CDR2 (germline): SQVTM, ANQGSEA. V was pared by 7 bases and J by 4 bases, with 7 bases of the junction left unmatched. This CDR3 contains 12 residues. CDR3 protein: CSAGGSQYEQYF. The CDR3 DNA is TGCAGCGCCGGGGGGTCTCAATACGAGCAGTACTTC.

The rearrangement uses TRBV4-1 and TRBJ2-1, with 13 positions matching TRBD2. The germline V gene encodes CDR1 MGHRA and CDR2 YSYEKL. Trimming at V came to 1 base and at J to 5 bases, leaving 2 bases not matched to a gene. This CDR3 has 16 residues. The CDR3 bases are TGCGCCAGCAGCCAAGCCGGACTAGCGGGGGACAATGAGCAGTTCTTC. This translates into CASSQAGLAGDNEQFF.

There are a few counts of this clone. V and J are TRBV25-1 and TRBJ2-7; 14 bases align to TRBD2. CDR1 and CDR2 from the germline V gene are MGHDK and SYGVNS. With 6 bases clipped from V and 2 bases from J, the junction kept 12 bases outside the gene matches. The CDR3 loop spans 18 amino acids. The CDR3 nucleotides are TGTGCCAGCAGCAACGGGGCGGGACTAGCGGGAGCACCCTACGAGCAGTACTTC. Protein: CASSNGAGLAGAPYEQYF.

The genes are TRBV7-2 and TRBJ2-1; possible D gene TRBD2, 6 bases. The germline V gene has CDR1 SGHTA and CDR2 FQGNSA. CDR3 size: 11 residues. Deletions cut 5 bases from V and 12 bases from J, with 11 bases between. The DNA of the CDR3 is TGTGCCAGCAGCGCCCGGGACTCGCAGTTCTTC. Translation: CASSARDSQFF. Complete variable domain (other parts from reference TRBV7-2 and TRBJ2-1): GAGVSQSPSNKVTEKGKDVELRCDPISGHTALYWYRQSLGQGLEFLIYFQGNSAPDKSGLPSDRFSAERTGGSVSTLTIQRTQQEDSAVYLCASSARDSQFFGPGTRLTVL.

The chain carries TRBV7-2 and TRBJ2-7; TRBD2 might be the D (5 bases). Germline lookup yields CDR1 SGHTA and CDR2 FQGNSA. V gave up 1 base and J gave up 1 base, with 8 bases separating them. The CDR3 covers 14 residues. As DNA, the CDR3 is TGTGCCAGCAGCTTAGGTACGGGGTCCTACGAGCAGTACTTC. Translated, it gives CASSLGTGSYEQYF.